The 32 T cell receptor beta chains below come from one sample, sequenced in a study of cytomegalovirus exposure and HLA in healthy donors (dated by TCRdb to about 2017). Library preparation was by the immunoSEQ multiplex PCR assay. For the multiplex PCR, a mixture combining 60 forward primers for TCR Vbeta segments and 13 reverse primers for TCR Jbeta segments was used. TCRdb took over this immuneACCESS table, retaining in-frame rearrangements with V and J assigned. Such tables are incomplete; in checked studies, under half of the missing clones stem from an unresolved V gene, and the remainder is unexplained. The sample table shows around 140,000 clones, and about 84% are seen once. 2% to 2.5% of the sample is taken by the ten largest. The sequencing input was PBMCs. Every receptor here comes from a woman younger than 35 in good health and CMV-seropositive.

The genes are TRBV6-1 and TRBJ2-7, with TRBD1 matching 9 bases. The trim removed 8 bases at V and 3 bases at J, leaving 5 bases unmatched. CDR1 and CDR2 (germline): MNHNS, SASEGT. CDR3 length: 13 residues. The CDR3 reads CASHRQGVYEQYF. In nucleotides, the CDR3 is TGTGCCAGCCACCGACAGGGGGTCTACGAGCAGTACTTC.

This chain links TRBV7-2 with TRBJ1-1; unclear D gene. Germline values: CDR1 SGHTA, CDR2 FQGNSA. The CDR3 loop spans 14 amino acids. The V end was cut by 1 base, the J end by 2 bases, with 8 bases between. As DNA, the CDR3 is TGTGCCAGCAGCTTAGTGGGGAGAAACACTGAAGCTTTCTTT. It translates to CASSLVGRNTEAFF.

The chain has TRBV28 and TRBJ1-5; the D gene is possibly TRBD1 (5 bases). Trimming removed 2 bases at V and 2 bases at J, with 10 bases between. CDR3 length: 15 residues. Germline V gene data show CDR1 as MDHEN and CDR2 as SYDVKM. In DNA, the CDR3 is TGTGCCAGCAGTTTAGCAGGGTCGGGCAATCAGCCCCAGCATTTT. This gives the protein CASSLAGSGNQPQHF. The full variable domain, its missing parts supplied by reference TRBV28 and TRBJ1-5, is DVKVTQSSRYLVKRTGEKVFLECVQDMDHENMFWYRQDPGLGLRLIYFSYDVKMKEKGDIPEGYSVSREKKERFSLILESASTNQTSMYLCASSLAGSGNQPQHFGDGTRLSIL.

This chain connects TRBV7-9 to TRBJ2-1; D gene unclear. The CDR3 contains 11 residues. Germline lookup yields CDR1 SEHNR and CDR2 FQNEAQ (reference sequence). V was shortened by 5 bases and J by 8 bases, with 7 bases between the two germline ends. The CDR3 bases are TGTGCCAGCAGCCTAACGGATGAGCAGTTCTTC. This codes for CASSLTDEQFF.

V usage is TRBV19 and J usage is TRBJ1-3; no reliable D call. CDR1 is LNHDA and CDR2 is SQIVND in the germline V gene (reference sequence). CDR3 length: 14 amino acids. The V and J ends lost 0 bases and 0 bases respectively, with 3 bases between them. The CDR3 sequence: CASSIDGSGNTIYF. CDR3 sequence (DNA): TGTGCCAGTAGTATAGACGGCTCTGGAAACACCATATATTTT. The complete variable domain, with remaining parts taken from reference TRBV19 and TRBJ1-3, reads DGGITQSPKYLFRKEGQNVTLSCEQNLNHDAMYWYRQDPGQGLRLIYYSQIVNDFQKGDIAEGYSVSREKKESFPLTVTSAQKNPTAFYLCASSIDGSGNTIYFGEGSWLTVV.

This clone turned up a few times. This chain joins TRBV19 and TRBJ1-4; D not certain. CDR1 is LNHDA, CDR2 SQIVND, per germline (reference sequence). The V gene lost 4 bases and the J gene lost 0 bases, with 6 bases spanning the gap. This CDR3 has 14 amino acids. The CDR3 DNA sequence: TGTGCCAGTAGTAACTATGCAACTAATGAAAAACTGTTTTTT. Protein: CASSNYATNEKLFF.

This rearrangement joins TRBV7-2 to TRBJ1-6; 10 nucleotides match TRBD1. From germline, CDR1 is SGHTA and CDR2 FQGNSA. V was pared by 4 bases and J by 7 bases, with 1 base of the junction left unmatched. There are 14 residues in the CDR3. Written as DNA, the CDR3 is TGTGCCAGCAGCTCGGGACAGGGGAATTCACCCCTCCACTTT. Translating it yields CASSSGQGNSPLHF.

This chain uses TRBV27 with TRBJ2-3; 9 nucleotides match TRBD2. The CDR3 has 14 amino acids. Germline V gene data show CDR1 as MNHEY and CDR2 as SMNVEV (reference sequence). Losses at the gene ends were 5 bases for V and 1 base for J; bases not matched to a gene: 1. CDR3 sequence reads: CASSRLAGTDTQYF. The CDR3 bases are TGTGCCAGCAGTCGACTAGCGGGCACAGATACGCAGTATTTT.

The rearrangement links TRBV27 to TRBJ1-3, with a weak D call TRBD1 (6 bases). CDR3 length: 15 residues. V lost 5 bases, J lost 0 bases, and 11 bases lay in between. Germline lookup yields CDR1 MNHEY and CDR2 SMNVEV (reference sequence). In DNA form, the CDR3 reads TGTGCCAGCAGTGCTGACAGGCGCTCTGGAAACACCATATATTTT. The encoded protein is CASSADRRSGNTIYF.

This rearrangement joins TRBV30 to TRBJ1-1; no firm D call. V lost 1 base and J 5 bases, leaving 8 bases between the germline ends. There are 12 residues in the CDR3. The germline CDR1 and CDR2 sequences are GTSNPN and SVGIG (reference sequence). CDR3 nucleotides: TGTGCCTGGAGTGGCAGTAAAACTGAAGCTTTCTTT. It yields the protein CAWSGSKTEAFF.

This chain uses TRBV13 with TRBJ2-1, with 9 bases that match TRBD2. The V gene end was trimmed by 6 bases and the J gene end by 7 bases; junction bases not matched to a gene: 1. The CDR3 contains 12 residues. Germline loops: CDR1 PRHDT, CDR2 FYEKMQ (reference sequence). CDR3 sequence reads: CASRGLANEQFF. The CDR3 coding sequence is TGTGCCAGCAGGGGACTAGCAAATGAGCAGTTCTTC.

The V call is TRBV28, the J call TRBJ1-5, with TRBD1 identical over 11 bases. Germline V CDR1 and CDR2: MDHEN, SYDVKM. The length of the CDR3 is 18 residues. V dropped 2 bases and J dropped 2; count of bases not matched to a gene: 8. CDR3 residues: CASSLGTGGVVGNQPQHF. In nucleotides, the CDR3 is TGTGCCAGCAGTTTAGGGACAGGGGGAGTGGTTGGCAATCAGCCCCAGCATTTT. Supplemented by reference TRBV28 and TRBJ1-5, the full variable domain reads DVKVTQSSRYLVKRTGEKVFLECVQDMDHENMFWYRQDPGLGLRLIYFSYDVKMKEKGDIPEGYSVSREKKERFSLILESASTNQTSMYLCASSLGTGGVVGNQPQHFGDGTRLSIL.

This clone appeared many times. This chain connects TRBV14 to TRBJ1-1, with a possible D match to TRBD1 (6 bases). Trimming removed 4 bases at V and 4 bases at J, with 16 bases between. CDR1 and CDR2 (germline): SGHDN, FVKESK. The CDR3 sequence is 15 residues long. The CDR3 coding sequence is TGTGCCAGCAGCCCCGGGGGGGCGTTGGGCACTGAAGCTTTCTTT. This sequence encodes CASSPGGALGTEAFF.

This clone was detected a few times. The chain is built from TRBV7-2 and TRBJ1-1, with D possibly being TRBD1 (5 bases). This CDR3 has 13 amino acids. Per germline, CDR1 SGHTA and CDR2 FQGNSA. The V and J ends lost 4 bases and 5 bases respectively, with 11 bases between them. CDR3: CASSWTWQTEAFF. CDR3 sequence (DNA): TGTGCCAGCAGCTGGACATGGCAGACTGAAGCTTTCTTT. The full variable domain, in which reference TRBV7-2 and TRBJ1-1 provide the parts outside the CDR3, is GAGVSQSPSNKVTEKGKDVELRCDPISGHTALYWYRQSLGQGLEFLIYFQGNSAPDKSGLPSDRFSAERTGGSVSTLTIQRTQQEDSAVYLCASSWTWQTEAFFGQGTRLTVV.

This clone was picked up one time. The genes are TRBV6-6 and TRBJ1-2; 9 nucleotides line up with TRBD1. This CDR3 spans 14 amino acids. Germline trimming cut 0 bases from V and 6 bases from J; bases unmatched to any gene: 2. Germline CDR1 MNHNY, CDR2 SVGAGI (reference sequence). CDR3: CASSYSGTGNGYTF. CDR3 DNA: TGTGCCAGCAGTTACTCAGGGACAGGGAATGGCTACACCTTC.

The chain joins TRBV19 to TRBJ2-3; maybe TRBD2 (5 bases). The CDR3 is 14 residues long. V lost 6 bases and J lost 2, with 12 bases in between. CDR1 is LNHDA and CDR2 is SQIVND in the germline V gene (reference sequence). CDR3 sequence: CASSFPSPTDTQYF. As DNA, the CDR3 is TGTGCCAGTAGCTTTCCTAGCCCCACAGATACGCAGTATTTT.

The chain carries TRBV7-9 and TRBJ2-3; D is perhaps TRBD1 (6 bases). CDR3 length equals 15 residues. V lost 1 base and J 2 bases, leaving 10 bases between the germline ends. CDR1 is SEHNR, CDR2 FQNEAQ, per germline (reference sequence). The CDR3 sequence is CASSLEQGITDTQYF. DNA of the CDR3: TGTGCCAGCAGCTTAGAACAGGGTATCACAGATACGCAGTATTTT.

The chain uses TRBV5-4 and TRBJ2-1, with 12 bases matching TRBD1. Germline V gene sequence: CDR1 SGHNT, CDR2 YYREEE (reference sequence). Losses at the gene ends were 0 bases for V and 8 bases for J; bases not matched to a gene: 6. This CDR3 is 16 amino acids long. CDR3 DNA: TGTGCCAGCAGCTTGGTTGGGACAGGGGGCGGGGATGAGCAGTTCTTC. Translating gives CASSLVGTGGGDEQFF.

This sequence joins TRBV5-4 and TRBJ1-5; TRBD1 matches 7 bases. Trimming at V came to 1 base and at J to 4 bases, leaving 8 bases not matched to a gene. The CDR3 runs 16 residues. The germline V gene has CDR1 SGHNT and CDR2 YYREEE (reference sequence). The CDR3 reads CASSLHGQGGNQPQHF. The CDR3 DNA sequence: TGTGCCAGCAGCTTGCACGGCCAGGGGGGTAATCAGCCCCAGCATTTT.

This clone was seen at least ten times. This chain joins TRBV19 and TRBJ1-2; 7 bases agree with TRBD1. This CDR3 comprises 15 residues. Germline CDR1 is LNHDA and CDR2 is SQIVND (reference sequence). The V and J ends lost 6 bases and 1 base, in that order; junction bases with no gene match: 8. The CDR3 nucleotides read TGTGCCAGTAGCATCTCGGACAGGCGTAACTATGGCTACACCTTC. This gives the protein CASSISDRRNYGYTF.

The chain has TRBV7-9 and TRBJ2-7; D might be TRBD2 (5 bases). The ends were cut back, 3 bases at V and 3 bases at J, with 9 bases in the middle. Per the germline V gene, CDR1 is SEHNR and CDR2 is FQNEAQ (reference sequence). The CDR3 covers 13 residues. CDR3: CASSFMRDYEQYF. In nucleotides, the CDR3 is TGTGCCAGCAGCTTTATGAGGGACTACGAGCAGTACTTC.

This clone showed up just a few times. V is TRBV10-3 and J is TRBJ1-1; TRBD1 is a possible D gene (5 bases). This CDR3 region has 16 residues. V was cut by 0 bases and J by 1 base, with 12 bases left in between. Germline lookup yields CDR1 ENHRY and CDR2 SYGVKD. The CDR3 loop reads CAISESFDSANTEAFF. In nucleotides, the CDR3 is TGTGCCATCAGTGAGTCTTTCGACAGTGCGAACACTGAAGCTTTCTTT.

V and J are TRBV19 and TRBJ1-5; D possibly corresponds to TRBD1 (6 bases). The CDR3 is 15 residues long. The ends were cut back, 2 bases at V and 1 base at J, with 9 bases in the middle. Germline V CDR1 and CDR2: LNHDA, SQIVND (reference sequence). The CDR3 spells CASSITQGSNQPQHF. CDR3 nucleotides: TGTGCCAGTAGTATAACTCAGGGGAGCAATCAGCCCCAGCATTTT.

The gene calls are TRBV29-1 and TRBJ2-1, with TRBD1 as a possible D gene (5 bases). The CDR3 runs to 14 residues. The V end was cut by 4 bases, the J end by 7 bases, with 17 bases between. The germline gives CDR1 SQVTM, CDR2 ANQGSEA. CDR3: CSVGWRQLGNEQFF. CDR3 sequence (DNA): TGCAGCGTTGGATGGCGACAGTTAGGGAATGAGCAGTTCTTC.

The genes are TRBV7-8 and TRBJ1-3; D remains unclear. V dropped 0 bases and J dropped 4 bases, with 7 bases sitting between them. The CDR3 has 14 amino acids. Looked up from germline, CDR1 is SGHVS and CDR2 is FQNEAQ. The CDR3, as DNA: TGTGCCAGCAGCTTAGCTGGAGGCGGAAACACCATATATTTT. Amino acid sequence: CASSLAGGGNTIYF.

The sample holds a few counts of this clone. This chain joins TRBV4-1 and TRBJ2-7; 11 nucleotides line up with TRBD2. The CDR3 runs 16 residues. Germline CDR1 and CDR2: MGHRA and YSYEKL. V lost 1 base, J lost 2 bases, and 4 bases stayed unmatched. This chain's CDR3 is CASSQVTSGGPYEQYF. The DNA for the CDR3 is TGCGCCAGCAGCCAAGTAACTAGCGGGGGACCCTACGAGCAGTACTTC.

This chain joins TRBV11-2 and TRBJ2-7; TRBD2 aligns across 7 bases. From germline, CDR1 is SGHAT and CDR2 FQNNGV. The CDR3 has 14 residues. With 6 bases clipped from V and 6 bases from J, the junction kept 11 bases outside the gene matches. CDR3 loop: CASRYRDYEGEQYF. The CDR3 region has the DNA TGTGCCAGCAGGTACCGGGACTATGAGGGCGAGCAGTACTTC.

V is TRBV18 and J is TRBJ1-2, with D perhaps matching TRBD1 (5 bases). The CDR3 is made up of 13 amino acids. The V end was cut by 5 bases, the J end by 4 bases, with 11 bases between. Germline V gives CDR1 KGHSH, CDR2 LQKENI. CDR3 residues: CASSYIQVYGYTF. As DNA, the CDR3 is TGTGCCAGCTCATATATACAGGTCTATGGCTACACCTTC.

V is TRBV4-1 and J is TRBJ2-3, with D possibly matching TRBD1 (5 bases). The CDR3 has 18 amino acids. Looked up from germline, CDR1 is MGHRA and CDR2 is YSYEKL. Trimming pared 0 bases from V and 1 base from J, leaving 17 bases between. CDR3 in amino acids: CASSQDWGQGWGTDTQYF. DNA for the CDR3: TGCGCCAGCAGCCAAGATTGGGGCCAGGGCTGGGGCACAGATACGCAGTATTTT.

This chain links TRBV10-3 with TRBJ1-3; D remains ambiguous. The CDR3 length is 13 residues. With 6 bases removed from V and 1 base from J, the gap between germline ends came to 7 bases. Germline V gene sequence: CDR1 ENHRY, CDR2 SYGVKD. CDR3 in amino acids: CAISQESGNTIYF. The CDR3 nucleotides read TGTGCCATCAGCCAGGAATCTGGAAACACCATATATTTT.

On this clone itself: An end of the junction does not agree with germline; a read error may underlie this. CDR3 sequence: CASSPRAKVIIEETQHF. In DNA, the CDR3 is TGTGCCAGCAGCCCACGAGCGAAGGTAATAATAGAAGAGACCCAGCACTTC. J is TRBJ2-5 and V is TRBV7-2; no reliable D call. Germline V CDR1 and CDR2: SGHTA, FQGNSA. CDR3 size: 17 residues.

The chain joins TRBV13 to TRBJ2-7; 8 positions agree with TRBD2. The CDR3 has 16 residues. Germline CDR1 reads PRHDT; CDR2 reads FYEKMQ (reference sequence). V lost 5 bases to trimming and J lost 5 bases; unmatched junction nucleotides: 14. DNA for the CDR3: TGTGCCAGCAGCCCCTCTGCTCGCGGGGGGTTACACGAGCAGTACTTC. The encoded protein is CASSPSARGGLHEQYF.